The entry that follows covers one TCR beta chain sequence. Repertoires were generated with immunoSEQ multiplex PCR, while TCRdb's copy carries only in-frame clones and drops some. The sample holds over 400,000 clones, roughly 88% seen once. The data are from a study of blood T cell repertoires in COVID-19. At the level of the study: The study drew acute and convalescent COVID-19 samples from the United States, Italy and Spain.

The CDR3 is made up of 12 amino acids. The V gene end was trimmed by 4 bases and the J gene end by 4 bases; junction bases not matched to a gene: 1. CDR1 is GTSNPN, CDR2 SVGIG, per germline (reference sequence). The rearrangement uses TRBV30 and TRBJ2-1; 7 positions match TRBD2. The sample comprised peripheral blood. This receptor was taken from a woman in her twenties or thirties with active or convalescent COVID-19. CDR3 nucleotide sequence: TGTGCCTGGACTAGCGGTTACAATGAGCAGTTCTTC. This encodes CAWTSGYNEQFF. The full variable domain, completed using reference TRBV30 and TRBJ2-1, is SQTIHQWPATLVQPVGSPLSLECTVEGTSNPNLYWYRQAAGRGLQLLFYSVGIGQISSEVPQNLSASRPQDRQFILSSKKLLLSDSGFYLCAWTSGYNEQFFGPGTRLTVL.